These 12 T cell receptor beta chains were all obtained from the same sample, sequenced in a study of CD8 T cells in ankylosing spondylitis. TCRdb reprocessed the 5' RACE reads via MiXCR and lists one record per CDR3 protein. The sample holds almost 250,000 distinct CDR3 sequences; 32% are singletons and the top ten take around 4.4%. Specimen: blood, either unsorted or a sorted T cell fraction (not recorded which). These receptor sequences come from a male donor with ankylosing spondylitis or in good health (not recorded which).

This chain uses TRBV7-9 with TRBJ2-1, with 9 bases aligning to TRBD2. Trimming took 5 bases from V and 3 from J; bases not matched to a gene: 8. CDR3 size: 16 residues. The germline V gene encodes CDR1 SEHNR and CDR2 FQNEAQ (reference sequence). The DNA for the CDR3 is TGTGCCAGCAGCCAAATTCTAGCGGGGAGCTACAATGAGCAGTTCTTC. Its protein product is CASSQILAGSYNEQFF.

The rearrangement joins TRBV29-1 to TRBJ2-5, with TRBD1 as a possible D gene (5 bases). Germline CDR1 SQVTM, CDR2 ANQGSEA. The CDR3 extends over 14 amino acids. Between the trimmed V and J ends, which lost 1 base and 9 bases, there was a span of 18 bases. The DNA for the CDR3 is TGCAGCGTTGAAGGCGTTTTTACCTCAGGGCCCCAGTACTTC. Encoded protein: CSVEGVFTSGPQYF.

V usage is TRBV12-3 or TRBV12-4 and J usage is TRBJ2-2; a possible D gene is TRBD2 (6 bases). V gave up 2 bases and J gave up 0 bases, with 13 bases separating them. This CDR3 has 17 residues. The CDR3: CASSLFLGGANTGELFF. In DNA, the CDR3 is TGTGCCAGCAGTTTATTTCTCGGGGGAGCGAACACCGGGGAGCTGTTTTTT.

Here the CDR3 DNA reads TGTGCCAGCAGTAGGACCAACTACGAGCAGTACTTC. It specifies CASSRTNYEQYF. The chain couples TRBV28 to TRBJ2-7; D is ambiguous. V was trimmed by 5 bases and J by 3 bases, leaving 8 bases between them. CDR3 size: 12 residues. The germline gives CDR1 MDHEN, CDR2 SYDVKM. The variable domain in full, completed from reference TRBV28 and TRBJ2-7, reads DVKVTQSSRYLVKRTGEKVFLECVQDMDHENMFWYRQDPGLGLRLIYFSYDVKMKEKGDIPEGYSVSREKKERFSLILESASTNQTSMYLCASSRTNYEQYFGPGTRLTVT.

V and J are TRBV20-1 and TRBJ2-3; 13 positions agree with TRBD2. Germline loops: CDR1 DFQATT, CDR2 SNEGSKA (reference sequence). The CDR3 has 17 amino acids. J lost 4 bases, V lost 4 bases, and 11 bases had no gene match. CDR3 amino acids: CSATPTSGGARADTQYF. The CDR3, as DNA: TGCAGTGCTACCCCTACTAGCGGGGGGGCCAGGGCAGATACGCAGTATTTT.

The rearrangement joins TRBV29-1 to TRBJ2-7; D might be TRBD1 or TRBD2, each matching 7 bases. Germline values: CDR1 SQVTM, CDR2 ANQGSEA. The CDR3 sequence is 13 residues long. V was pared by 6 bases and J by 6 bases, with 18 bases between. Here the CDR3 reads CSVRGAGGGEQYF. CDR3 in DNA: TGCAGCGTCCGGGGGGCAGGGGGAGGCGAGCAGTACTTC.

This clonotype occurred many times. The chain employs TRBV6-1 and TRBJ2-3, with D maybe TRBD2 (6 bases). The CDR3 loop spans 15 amino acids. Germline lookup yields CDR1 MNHNS and CDR2 SASEGT. Trimming cost V 4 bases and J 4 bases, with 15 bases left between them. The DNA for the CDR3 is TGTGCCAGCAGTGCAGGACTAAACACCGCAGATACGCAGTATTTT. This translates into CASSAGLNTADTQYF.

The sample holds a few counts of this clonotype. The chain joins TRBV20-1 to TRBJ2-4, with D possibly called TRBD1 or TRBD2 (5 bases each). The CDR3 is 17 amino acids. The germline V gene has CDR1 DFQATT and CDR2 SNEGSKA (reference sequence). V was clipped by 0 bases and J by 0 bases, with 15 bases between them. In DNA, the CDR3 is TGCAGTGCTAGAGATCCCAGCAGGGACCTAGCCAAAAACATTCAGTACTTC. It specifies CSARDPSRDLAKNIQYF.

The chain links TRBV6-1 to TRBJ2-1; D may match TRBD1 or TRBD2 (5 bases each). CDR1 and CDR2 (germline): MNHNS, SASEGT. The CDR3 runs to 15 residues. Deletions cut 7 bases from V and 4 bases from J, with 17 bases between. The DNA for the CDR3 is TGTGCCAGCACTGTTGTCGGGGCGGAATACAATGAGCAGTTCTTC. Translating it yields CASTVVGAEYNEQFF.

The rearrangement links TRBV29-1 to TRBJ2-1; D remains ambiguous. CDR1 and CDR2 from the germline V gene are SQVTM and ANQGSEA. The CDR3 sequence is 14 residues long. Trimming took 3 bases from V and 0 from J, leaving 9 bases between them. CDR3 residues: CSVDARVSYNEQFF. CDR3 DNA: TGCAGCGTTGATGCTAGGGTCTCCTACAATGAGCAGTTCTTC.

This clonotype was seen only a few times. V is TRBV20-1 and J is TRBJ1-6; D is unclear. This CDR3 contains 16 residues. Germline assignment: CDR1 DFQATT and CDR2 SNEGSKA (reference sequence). With 1 base removed from V and 5 bases from J, the gap between germline ends came to 15 bases. CDR3 loop: CSARGGPLGDNSPLHF. For the CDR3, the DNA is TGCAGTGCTAGAGGTGGCCCTTTGGGTGATAATTCACCCCTCCACTTT.

The J gene is TRBJ2-3, the V gene TRBV27, with D perhaps TRBD2 (6 bases). Germline V gives CDR1 MNHEY, CDR2 SMNVEV (reference sequence). The CDR3 sequence is 18 residues long. Trimming left V 3 bases short and J 0 bases short, with 19 bases between. In DNA form, the CDR3 reads TGTGCCAGCAGTTTTGATCCATCCGCGGGGACTAGCACAGATACGCAGTATTTT. This codes for CASSFDPSAGTSTDTQYF.